Listed below are T cell receptor beta chains from one sample, sequenced in a study of blood T cell repertoires in COVID-19. Some clones are missing from TCRdb's copy, which holds only in-frame ones; the method was immunoSEQ multiplex PCR. The table lists 180,000 or so clones, approximately 85% of them singletons. The sample consisted of peripheral blood. The origin of the receptors is a woman aged 60-75 years with acute or convalescent COVID-19. Each CDR3 is given with its conserved first and last residue.

v_gene,j_gene,CDR3aa
TRBV28,TRBJ1-5,CASSRQGRGQPQHF
TRBV2,TRBJ2-2,CASSALGRGGELFF
TRBV2,TRBJ1-5,CASSEKGRSQPQHF
TRBV29-1,TRBJ1-2,CSVEPGQADYGYTF
TRBV19,TRBJ1-1,CASSTTPGTEAFF
TRBV5-1,TRBJ1-4,CASSLGTGGSEKLFF
TRBV12-3/TRBV12-4,TRBJ2-5,CASTRRQETQYF
TRBV19,TRBJ1-2,CASSILGAPANYGYTF
TRBV19,TRBJ2-2,CASSIGTDITGELFF
TRBV7-3,TRBJ1-1,CASSLFGQNTEAFF
TRBV18,TRBJ1-1,CASSPRVREAGPSAFF
TRBV14,TRBJ1-6,CASSQVWGQYNSPLHF
TRBV7-2,TRBJ2-1,CASSSTPNEQFF
TRBV6-1,TRBJ2-5,CASSERPAAQYF
TRBV2,TRBJ1-5,CASSVSGYNQPQHF
TRBV5-4,TRBJ2-6,CASNAGSSGANVLTF
TRBV5-1,TRBJ2-5,CASSRQWGGQETQYF
TRBV3-1/TRBV3-2,TRBJ2-3,CASSLGTSGDTQYF
TRBV5-1,TRBJ2-6,CASAKGGFSGANVLTF
TRBV6-2/TRBV6-3,TRBJ2-3,CASSSWRDQEDTQYF
TRBV11-2,TRBJ2-5,CASSLTGTSGRQETQYF
TRBV19,TRBJ2-1,CASTYRVGSSYNEQFF
TRBV12-3/TRBV12-4,TRBJ1-3,CASSLRDTIYF
TRBV19,TRBJ2-1,CASSMVGRGLYNEQFF
TRBV7-9,TRBJ2-1,CASSTLDTGGSNEQFF
TRBV6-2/TRBV6-3,TRBJ1-1,CASSYPGAWGGNTEAFF
TRBV28,TRBJ1-2,CASSLSVNYGYTF
TRBV30,TRBJ1-1,CAWSVRRDTEAFF
TRBV4-1,TRBJ2-5,CASSQGADSWGGETQYF
TRBV19,TRBJ2-1,CASSMIGSYNEQFF
TRBV6-5,TRBJ1-1,CASSSGTHDTEAFF
TRBV27,TRBJ1-3,CASTLQGSGNTIYF
TRBV6-2/TRBV6-3,TRBJ2-7,CASRPGLAYEQYF
TRBV5-1,TRBJ1-4,CASAPGRGNEKLFF
TRBV2,TRBJ2-3,CASPTQGSTDTQYF
TRBV7-6,TRBJ2-2,CASSLAPRGNHLANTGELFF
TRBV19,TRBJ2-6,CASTPGTAPPGANVLTF
TRBV2,TRBJ1-5,CASRDNYSNQPQHF
TRBV12-3/TRBV12-4,TRBJ2-3,CASSLGAGDAQYF
TRBV19,TRBJ1-6,CASSIDRVQGSPLHF
TRBV6-5,TRBJ2-3,CASSYFGTSTDTQYF
TRBV27,TRBJ2-7,CASKLQVIGPYEQYF
TRBV19,TRBJ2-3,CASSIALAGDTQYF
TRBV28,TRBJ2-3,CASSFRLAGADTQYF
TRBV9,TRBJ1-3,CASSVMSSGNTIYF
TRBV29-1,TRBJ2-7,CSGTGGGEQYF
TRBV20-1,TRBJ1-3,CSASSTASGNTIYF
TRBV5-6,TRBJ2-6,CASRAVSSGANVLTF
TRBV5-1,TRBJ2-3,CASSLSGSSTDTQYF
TRBV5-1,TRBJ1-2,CASSPWTGGYTF
TRBV28,TRBJ2-1,CASRGFEGSYNEQFF
TRBV27,TRBJ2-2,CASSFGGALAGELFF
TRBV2,TRBJ1-2,CASSEAKEVSPNNYGYTF
TRBV10-2,TRBJ1-1,CASSEQERTEAFF
TRBV11-2,TRBJ2-3,CASSLGLAGGGTDTQYF
TRBV30,TRBJ2-3,CAWSVQGIGTQYF
TRBV3-1/TRBV3-2,TRBJ2-4,CASSLAGGRSAKNIQYF
TRBV28,TRBJ2-1,CASSLGASGSFYNEQFF
TRBV9,TRBJ1-5,CASSNAAAGGEPQHF
TRBV11-3,TRBJ1-1,CASSPGQGVAFF